This note documents a single T cell receptor (beta chain) sequence. The target antigen is unknown. The sample originates from a study of T cell responses to AZD1222 COVID-19 vaccine. General study points: A mostly white British donor set with more females was recruited, and clonal diversity was possibly underestimated. As reported, nearly half of all spike-specific TCRs target variant regions that are unmutated. Regions 160-218 and 743-854 held dominance among vaccine-associated CD4 TCRs, which spanned spike. With two AZD1222 doses given, Spike-specific TCR breadth and depth both rose.

Sequencing used immunoSEQ multiplex PCR; TCRdb keeps in-frame clones, though not all of them. This table holds about 120,000 clones, roughly 88% found once. The CDR3 sequence is 15 residues long. CDR1 and CDR2 (germline): SGHTA, FQGNSA. Trimming stripped 1 base from V and 4 bases from J, with 11 bases between. The V gene is TRBV7-2, the J gene TRBJ1-3, with D possibly matching TRBD1 (5 bases). Sequenced material: peripheral blood, taken 28 days after the second AZD1222 dose. The receptor was isolated from an adult who received the AZD1222 COVID-19 vaccine. CDR3 in DNA: TGTGCCAGCAGCTTAGGGGCAGGGTACGGAAACACCATATATTTT. Amino acids: CASSLGAGYGNTIYF.